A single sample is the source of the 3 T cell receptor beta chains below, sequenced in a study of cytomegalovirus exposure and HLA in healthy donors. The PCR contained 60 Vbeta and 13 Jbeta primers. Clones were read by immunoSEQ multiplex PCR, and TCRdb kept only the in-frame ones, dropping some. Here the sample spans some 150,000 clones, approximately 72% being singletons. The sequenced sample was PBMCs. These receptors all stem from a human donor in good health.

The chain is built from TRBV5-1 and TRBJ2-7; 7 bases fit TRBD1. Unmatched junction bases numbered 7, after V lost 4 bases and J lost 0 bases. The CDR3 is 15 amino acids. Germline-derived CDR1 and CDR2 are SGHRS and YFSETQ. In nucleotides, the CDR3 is TGCGCCAGCAGCGCCGGACAGGTACCCTCCTACGAGCAGTACTTC. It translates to CASSAGQVPSYEQYF.

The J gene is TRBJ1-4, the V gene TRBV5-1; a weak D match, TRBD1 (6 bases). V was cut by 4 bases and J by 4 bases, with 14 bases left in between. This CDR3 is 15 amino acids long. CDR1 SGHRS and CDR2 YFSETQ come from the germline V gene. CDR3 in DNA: TGCGCCAGCAGCCCCGCAGGGGTACGTAATGAAAAACTGTTTTTT. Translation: CASSPAGVRNEKLFF.

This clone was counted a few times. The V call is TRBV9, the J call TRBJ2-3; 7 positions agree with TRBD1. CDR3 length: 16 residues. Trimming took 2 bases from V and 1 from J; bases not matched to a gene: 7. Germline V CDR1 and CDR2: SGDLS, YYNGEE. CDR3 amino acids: CASSVFQGDRTDTQYF. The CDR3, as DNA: TGTGCCAGCAGCGTCTTTCAGGGGGACCGCACAGATACGCAGTATTTT.